This is a list of T cell receptor beta chains from one sample in a study of cytomegalovirus exposure and HLA in healthy donors. Sequencing was performed with immunoSEQ multiplex PCR; in TCRdb, only in-frame clones are kept and a portion is missing. The table has over 250,000 clones, approximately 86% seen once; the top ten hold more than 0.8%. Material: PBMCs. These receptors came from a woman aged 18-30 years in good health and CMV-seronegative. CDR3s include the opening cysteine and the closing phenylalanine or tryptophan. Fields, in order: J gene, D gene, V gene, clone size, CDR3 DNA, CDR3 protein. A D gene is named only where the DNA matches it firmly. Some rows mark clone size as missing; the rest say once, few, many or name a class of expanded clone.

J: TRBJ2-1
D: TRBD1
V: TRBV5-8
size: .
DNA: TGTGCCAGCAGCTTAACCGACAGGGTCTCTTACAATGAGCAGTTCTTC
CDR3: CASSLTDRVSYNEQFF

J: TRBJ1-2
D: .
V: TRBV30
size: once
DNA: TGTGCCTGCCGGGAGGGGGGTAGGAGATATGGCTACACCTTC
CDR3: CACREGGRRYGYTF

J: TRBJ2-7
D: .
V: TRBV5-4
size: .
DNA: TGTGCCAGCAGCCCAGGGGATAAGGTCTACGAGCAGTACTTC
CDR3: CASSPGDKVYEQYF

J: TRBJ1-2
D: TRBD1
V: TRBV18
size: .
DNA: TGTGCCAGCTCACCCGGGACAGGGGGTTATGGCTACACCTTC
CDR3: CASSPGTGGYGYTF

J: TRBJ2-1
D: TRBD1
V: TRBV27
size: .
DNA: TGTGCCATCGGGACAGGGATCTACTCCTACAATGAGCAGTTCTTC
CDR3: CAIGTGIYSYNEQFF

J: TRBJ2-7
D: .
V: TRBV30
size: .
DNA: TGTGCCTGGAGGACTCCCGGCTGGCTCTGGTACGAGCAGTACTTC
CDR3: CAWRTPGWLWYEQYF

J: TRBJ2-5
D: TRBD2
V: TRBV29-1
size: .
DNA: TGCAGCGTCTACTCTAGCGGGAGAGGTCAAGAGACCCAGTACTTC
CDR3: CSVYSSGRGQETQYF

J: TRBJ1-2
D: .
V: TRBV10-3
size: .
DNA: TGTGCCATCAGTGAGTCGTCAGGTTCAAACTATGGCTACACCTTC
CDR3: CAISESSGSNYGYTF

J: TRBJ2-7
D: .
V: TRBV30
size: once
DNA: TGTGCCTGGACTGGCGGGACAGCCTACTACGAGCAGTACTTC
CDR3: CAWTGGTAYYEQYF

J: TRBJ2-5
D: .
V: TRBV7-6
size: once
DNA: TGTGCCAGCAGCTTAGCCGTTGATAGCATTCAAGAGACCCAGTACTTC
CDR3: CASSLAVDSIQETQYF

J: TRBJ2-7
D: TRBD1
V: TRBV5-1
size: .
DNA: TGCGCCAGCAGACCCGGACAGGAATACGAGCAGTACTTC
CDR3: CASRPGQEYEQYF

J: TRBJ2-2
D: .
V: TRBV11-2
size: .
DNA: TGTGCCAGCAGCTTAGCCCTTGACACCGGGGAGCTGTTTTTT
CDR3: CASSLALDTGELFF

J: TRBJ1-4
D: .
V: TRBV6-5
size: .
DNA: TGTGCCAGCAGTCAACGGACGGTGGGGGCAGGAAAACTGTTTTTT
CDR3: CASSQRTVGAGKLFF

J: TRBJ2-1
D: TRBD2
V: TRBV6-4
size: .
DNA: TGTGCCAGCAGCCAGGGACTAGGGGGCAATGAGCAGTTCTTC
CDR3: CASSQGLGGNEQFF

J: TRBJ1-2
D: .
V: TRBV28
size: .
DNA: TGTGCCAGCAGTTATCCGGCGGAGGGGCTGATTCAGTATGGCTACACCTTC
CDR3: CASSYPAEGLIQYGYTF

J: TRBJ2-1
D: .
V: TRBV18
size: .
DNA: TGTGCCAGCTCACCACCGTCGGGAAGGGAGCAGTTCTTC
CDR3: CASSPPSGREQFF

J: TRBJ1-1
D: .
V: TRBV2
size: .
DNA: TGTGCCAGCAGTGGGGAGACTAACACTGAAGCTTTCTTT
CDR3: CASSGETNTEAFF

J: TRBJ2-1
D: TRBD2
V: TRBV7-2
size: .
DNA: TGTGCCAGCAGCTTAGGCGGGGGCTACAATGAGCAGTTCTTC
CDR3: CASSLGGGYNEQFF

J: TRBJ2-3
D: TRBD1
V: TRBV7-9
size: .
DNA: TGTGCCAGCAGCGATGGGCAGGGGGCTGCAGATACGCAGTATTTT
CDR3: CASSDGQGAADTQYF

J: TRBJ2-3
D: .
V: TRBV5-4
size: many
DNA: TGTGCCAGCAGCTCCCTCAGTAGCACAGATACGCAGTATTTT
CDR3: CASSSLSSTDTQYF

J: TRBJ1-1
D: TRBD1
V: TRBV29-1
size: .
DNA: TGCAGCGTCCACCCGGGACAGGGGGAGTGGAACACTGAAGCTTTCTTT
CDR3: CSVHPGQGEWNTEAFF

J: TRBJ2-1
D: .
V: TRBV5-1
size: .
DNA: TGCGCCAGCAGCTTAATCAGGGCCTTGGCCTACAATGAGCAGTTCTTC
CDR3: CASSLIRALAYNEQFF

J: TRBJ1-5
D: TRBD1
V: TRBV5-6
size: .
DNA: TGTGCCAGCAGCTATGGACAGGGCAATCAGCCCCAGCATTTT
CDR3: CASSYGQGNQPQHF

J: TRBJ1-1
D: .
V: TRBV27
size: .
DNA: TGTGCCAGCAGACTAATCGCGACAGGCATGAACACTGAAGCTTTCTTT
CDR3: CASRLIATGMNTEAFF

J: TRBJ1-4
D: .
V: TRBV28
size: .
DNA: TGTGCCAGCATTCCCGGGGGGGATGTTTGGGAAAAACTGTTTTTT
CDR3: CASIPGGDVWEKLFF

J: TRBJ2-3
D: TRBD2
V: TRBV9
size: .
DNA: TGTGCCAGCAATCTAGCGGGGGCAGTCACAGATACGCAGTATTTT
CDR3: CASNLAGAVTDTQYF

J: TRBJ1-4
D: TRBD1
V: TRBV10-3
size: .
DNA: TGTGCCATCAGTCCCGACAGGGGGGACGAAAAACTGTTTTTT
CDR3: CAISPDRGDEKLFF

J: TRBJ2-1
D: .
V: TRBV6-4
size: few
DNA: TGTGCCAGCAGTGACTCGAAGGGGGACTACAATGAGCAGTTCTTC
CDR3: CASSDSKGDYNEQFF

J: TRBJ2-7
D: TRBD2
V: TRBV7-8
size: .
DNA: TGTGCCAGCAGCTTAAAAGGGCTAGCGGCTCCCTGGGAGCAGTACTTC
CDR3: CASSLKGLAAPWEQYF

J: TRBJ1-6
D: TRBD1
V: TRBV6-4
size: many
DNA: TGTGCCAGCAGTGTGGGGACAGGGGGCAATTCACCCCTCCACTTT
CDR3: CASSVGTGGNSPLHF

J: TRBJ2-5
D: TRBD2
V: TRBV5-4
size: .
DNA: TGTGCCAGCAGCACACCGGGGGGGCGAGAGACCCAGTACTTC
CDR3: CASSTPGGRETQYF

J: TRBJ2-5
D: .
V: TRBV5-1
size: .
DNA: TGCGCCAGCAGCCCGACAGCTCAAGAGACCCAGTACTTC
CDR3: CASSPTAQETQYF

J: TRBJ2-2
D: TRBD1
V: TRBV4-2
size: many
DNA: TGTGCCAGCAGCCAAGAAGGGACAGTGAACACCGGGGAGCTGTTTTTT
CDR3: CASSQEGTVNTGELFF

J: TRBJ2-1
D: .
V: TRBV7-3
size: .
DNA: TGTGCCAGCAGCTTAATGAGTAGGGGAAATGAGCAGTTCTTC
CDR3: CASSLMSRGNEQFF

J: TRBJ2-1
D: TRBD2
V: TRBV6-1
size: .
DNA: TGTGCCAGCAGTGAATTCAGCGGGAGGACCGATGAGCAGTTCTTC
CDR3: CASSEFSGRTDEQFF

J: TRBJ1-1
D: TRBD1
V: TRBV10-3
size: .
DNA: TGTGCCATCAGCCCTGGACAGGGAAGTACTGAAGCTTTCTTT
CDR3: CAISPGQGSTEAFF

J: TRBJ2-2
D: TRBD1
V: TRBV28
size: .
DNA: TGTGCCAGCAGAAGACAGGGGGCCGACGGGGAGCTGTTTTTT
CDR3: CASRRQGADGELFF

J: TRBJ2-1
D: .
V: TRBV5-4
size: .
DNA: TGTGCCAGCAGCGGAACGCCGGTGGGGAGCTCCTACAATGAGCAGTTCTTC
CDR3: CASSGTPVGSSYNEQFF

J: TRBJ2-1
D: TRBD1
V: TRBV19
size: .
DNA: TGTGCCAGTAGTAATGAGGGGACAGAGAATTACCAACACCTGAGCTCCTACAATGAGCAGTTCTTC
CDR3: CASSNEGTENYQHLSSYNEQFF

J: TRBJ2-2
D: .
V: TRBV27
size: .
DNA: TGTGCCAGCAGTTTATCGATCAGGGGCGATAGCACCGGGGAGCTGTTTTTT
CDR3: CASSLSIRGDSTGELFF

J: TRBJ2-2
D: TRBD1
V: TRBV29-1
size: .
DNA: TGCAGCTTTAGACAGGGGGCTTTCACCGGGGAGCTGTTTTTT
CDR3: CSFRQGAFTGELFF

J: TRBJ2-3
D: TRBD2
V: TRBV4-3
size: .
DNA: TGCGCCAGCAGCCGCCCCCGCGGGGCTAGCGGGGGGTCAGACACAGATACGCAGTATTTT
CDR3: CASSRPRGASGGSDTDTQYF

J: TRBJ1-1
D: .
V: TRBV18
size: .
DNA: TGTGCCAGCTCACCATGGGCTTCGGGGGAGATGAACACTGAAGCTTTCTTT
CDR3: CASSPWASGEMNTEAFF

J: TRBJ2-1
D: .
V: TRBV25-1
size: .
DNA: TGTGCCAGCAGTGGAGCTAGCGAGATGAATGAGCAGTTCTTC
CDR3: CASSGASEMNEQFF

J: TRBJ1-2
D: TRBD1
V: TRBV27
size: .
DNA: TGTGCCAGCAGAGGGGACAGGGGAATGAACTATGGCTACACCTTC
CDR3: CASRGDRGMNYGYTF

J: TRBJ1-5
D: TRBD1
V: TRBV30
size: .
DNA: TGTGCCTGGAGTGCCGGGACAGGTTATTATCAGCCCCAGCATTTT
CDR3: CAWSAGTGYYQPQHF

J: TRBJ2-5
D: TRBD1
V: TRBV28
size: .
DNA: TGTGCCAGCAGCTCGCCGGGACAGGGGGTGGGGACCCAGTACTTC
CDR3: CASSSPGQGVGTQYF

J: TRBJ2-3
D: TRBD2
V: TRBV7-6
size: .
DNA: TGTGCCAGCAGCTTAGCGGGGGGGACAGATACGCAGTATTTT
CDR3: CASSLAGGTDTQYF

J: TRBJ1-2
D: .
V: TRBV28
size: .
DNA: TGTGCCAGCAGCCTTGGTATGGGGCGGCTCTTC
CDR3: CASSLGMGRLF

J: TRBJ2-2
D: TRBD1
V: TRBV28
size: .
DNA: TGTGCCAGCAGCCGGACAGGGCCGAACACCGGGGAGCTGTTTTTT
CDR3: CASSRTGPNTGELFF

J: TRBJ2-7
D: TRBD1
V: TRBV10-3
size: .
DNA: TGTGCCCTCGGGACAGGTCCCGGCGAGCAGTACTTC
CDR3: CALGTGPGEQYF

J: TRBJ1-2
D: TRBD1
V: TRBV10-1
size: few
DNA: TGCGCCAGCAGCCCTTCGGGACAGGGAGGCTACACCTTC
CDR3: CASSPSGQGGYTF

J: TRBJ2-7
D: TRBD1
V: TRBV25-1
size: .
DNA: TGTGCCAGCAGGGACAGGGGGTCAGGCTCCTACGAGCAGTACTTC
CDR3: CASRDRGSGSYEQYF

J: TRBJ1-2
D: TRBD1
V: TRBV9
size: .
DNA: TGTGCCAGCAGCGCCATTAGACAGGGTGGCTATGGCTACACCTTC
CDR3: CASSAIRQGGYGYTF

J: TRBJ2-3
D: .
V: TRBV19
size: .
DNA: TGTGCCAGTAGTATGAGAGCCAACACAGATACGCAGTATTTT
CDR3: CASSMRANTDTQYF

J: TRBJ1-2
D: .
V: TRBV19
size: .
DNA: TGTGCCAGTAGTATTGGCCCGTACTATGGCTACACCTTC
CDR3: CASSIGPYYGYTF

J: TRBJ2-7
D: TRBD2
V: TRBV11-2
size: .
DNA: TGTGCCAGCAGCGTAGAGGGACTAGCGGGGCCCTACGAGCAGTACTTC
CDR3: CASSVEGLAGPYEQYF